This T cell receptor (beta chain) was obtained from a study of beta chain features in type 1 diabetes. Study-level results: Patients with Type 1 diabetes showed moderately but significantly shorter TCRB CDR3s in all four CD4+ subsets.

Of the isolated RNA, all was reverse transcribed, and so the sequenced material was expressed TCRB transcripts. The method was immunoSEQ multiplex PCR; TCRdb's version includes in-frame clones alone and lacks a portion of them. There are around 250,000 clones in the sample; around an eighth occur only once, and 0.015% to 0.02% lies in the top ten. The length of the CDR3 is 15 residues. Trimming stripped 0 bases from V and 0 bases from J, with 9 bases between. Germline V CDR1 and CDR2: ENHRY, SYGVKD. As to this clone: Its antigen is as yet unknown.

The sample consisted of naive CD4+ T cells from blood. The clonotype was recovered from a man under 40 with type 1 diabetes. The chain couples TRBV10-3 to TRBJ2-7; a weak D match, TRBD1 (6 bases). The CDR3 DNA reads TGTGCCATCAGTGAGTCCGACAGGAGCTCCTACGAGCAGTACTTC. This gives the protein CAISESDRSSYEQYF.